These 24 T cell receptor beta chains share one sample of origin, sequenced in a study of T-cell reconstitution after alpha-beta-depleted transplantation in children (dated by TCRdb to about 2016). The method behind the library was PCR. Data came from an Illumina HiSeq 2500. TCR libraries were prepared with molecular barcoding, using unique molecular identifiers to normalize TCRbeta repertoire quantification. TCRdb redid the processing of the public reads, applying fastp at Q25 and MiXCR, and retained in-frame beta chains. Under each unique CDR3 protein, matching rows form one entry showing the most common genes and DNA. In all, the sample holds about 410,000 distinct CDR3 sequences, and over 20% of those were seen once. Of the sample, 3.8% falls within the top ten clones. The sample in question was PBMCs from the stem cell graft donor, obtained from the stem cell graft. The receptor source for this set is a human donor who donated a stem cell graft to a child with acute myeloid leukemia.

This clonotype was counted between two and nine times. V is TRBV6-1 and J is TRBJ1-3; D is perhaps TRBD1 (5 bases). This CDR3 is built from 13 residues. Trimming stripped 4 bases from V and 7 bases from J, with 11 bases between. CDR1 MNHNS and CDR2 SASEGT come from the germline V gene. The CDR3, as DNA: TGTGCCAGCAGTGGGGACGACGGGAACACCATATATTTT. It is translated as CASSGDDGNTIYF.

Many counts were recorded for this clonotype. The chain employs TRBV29-1 and TRBJ1-1; possibly TRBD1 for D (5 bases). V was cut by 8 bases and J by 1 base, with 14 bases left in between. This CDR3 contains 13 residues. Germline assignment: CDR1 SQVTM and CDR2 ANQGSEA. The CDR3 DNA follows: TGCAGCAGCCAAATGAGGGGGAACACTGAAGCTTTCTTT. Protein product: CSSQMRGNTEAFF.

Many counts were recorded for this clonotype. The rearrangement links TRBV6-4 to TRBJ2-2; tentative D call: TRBD1 (6 bases). Trimming removed 2 bases at V and 5 bases at J, with 6 bases between. Germline CDR1 MRHNA, CDR2 SNTAGT. The CDR3 has 13 amino acids. Here the CDR3 reads CASSDGTTGELFF. The DNA for the CDR3 is TGTGCCAGCAGTGACGGGACAACCGGGGAGCTGTTTTTT.

The chain has TRBV7-2 and TRBJ2-7; the D is unclear. CDR3 length: 15 amino acids. V was clipped by 7 bases and J by 3 bases, with 19 bases between them. Germline CDR1 SGHTA, CDR2 FQGNSA. The CDR3 DNA reads TGTGCCAGCAACAGCCACTTAGGTGGCATCTACGAGCAGTACTTC. Residues: CASNSHLGGIYEQYF.

V gene TRBV6-2 or TRBV6-3 combines with J gene TRBJ2-7; no clear D gene. The germline gives CDR1 MNHEY, CDR2 SVGEGT. V gave up 11 bases and J gave up 2 bases, with 10 bases separating them. The CDR3 sequence is 11 residues long. As DNA, the CDR3 is TGTGCCGCTAGGAGTGCCTACGAGCAGTACTTC. Residues: CAARSAYEQYF.

The V call is TRBV5-6, the J call TRBJ2-1; D might be TRBD2 (6 bases). V was clipped by 4 bases and J by 2 bases, with 16 bases between them. Germline CDR1 SGHDT, CDR2 YYEEEE. CDR3 length equals 16 residues. CDR3 protein: CASSPTSPVTYNEQFF. The CDR3 nucleotides are TGTGCCAGCAGCCCTACTAGCCCCGTTACCTACAATGAGCAGTTCTTC.

This clonotype has only a few counts. J is TRBJ2-5 and V is TRBV7-9; unclear D gene. Germline V gene sequence: CDR1 SEHNR, CDR2 FQNEAQ (reference sequence). Trimming pared 4 bases from V and 4 bases from J, leaving 4 bases between. CDR3 length equals 11 residues. CDR3 bases: TGTGCCAGCAGCTCGTTAGAGACCCAGTACTTC. Amino acid sequence: CASSSLETQYF.

This sequence joins TRBV29-1 and TRBJ2-1, with 7 bases aligning to TRBD1. In germline, CDR1 is SQVTM, CDR2 ANQGSEA. The CDR3 length is 15 residues. V lost 8 bases and J lost 4; bases outside the gene matches: 14. The CDR3 spells CSFAPSDRLYNEQFF. The CDR3 bases are TGCAGCTTTGCCCCGTCGGACAGGCTGTACAATGAGCAGTTCTTC.

The V gene is TRBV11-1, the J gene TRBJ2-4, with D possibly called TRBD1 or TRBD2 (5 bases each). Germline V CDR1 and CDR2: SGHAT, FQDESV (reference sequence). The CDR3 spans 14 residues. The V end was cut by 3 bases, the J end by 0 bases, with 6 bases between. The CDR3 spells CASSLGTAKNIQYF. The CDR3 DNA sequence: TGTGCCAGCAGCTTGGGGACAGCCAAAAACATTCAGTACTTC.

In this sample, this clonotype turned up many times. The chain carries TRBV20-1 and TRBJ2-3; 9 positions match TRBD1. In germline, CDR1 is DFQATT, CDR2 SNEGSKA (reference sequence). This CDR3 is built from 13 residues. The CDR3 sequence is CGNRDRVSDTQYF. In nucleotides, the CDR3 is TGCGGGAACCGGGACAGGGTTTCCGATACGCAGTATTTT.

This clonotype was seen more than once but under ten times. The chain combines TRBV12-3 or TRBV12-4 with TRBJ1-1; 7 bases agree with TRBD1. J lost 0 bases, V lost 5 bases, and 6 bases had no gene match. CDR3 length equals 15 residues. CDR3 protein: CASSPTGTVNTEAFF. For the CDR3, the DNA is TGTGCCAGCAGTCCCACCGGGACAGTGAACACTGAAGCTTTCTTT.

The rearrangement links TRBV24-1 to TRBJ2-6; 9 nucleotides agree with TRBD1. Germline V gives CDR1 KGHDR, CDR2 SFDVKD. The CDR3 runs 14 residues. The junction had 2 bases not matched to a gene; V was cut back by 9 bases and J by 3 bases. The CDR3 nucleotides read TGTGCCACCCGACAGGGGGTTGGGGCCAACGTCCTGACTTTC. As protein: CATRQGVGANVLTF.

This clonotype has a count of ten or more. V and J are TRBV27 and TRBJ1-1, with a possible D match to TRBD1 (5 bases). The germline V gene has CDR1 MNHEY and CDR2 SMNVEV (reference sequence). V lost 7 bases and J lost 6, with 18 bases in between. This CDR3 comprises 14 residues. The CDR3 DNA reads as TGTGCCAGCACCCCCCTGAGGGACCACGCTGAAGCTTTCTTT. This sequence encodes CASTPLRDHAEAFF.

V gene TRBV29-1 combines with J gene TRBJ2-1; 7 bases match TRBD2. After removal of 4 bases from V and 4 bases from J, the junction contained 7 bases not matched to a gene. Germline V gene data show CDR1 as SQVTM and CDR2 as ANQGSEA. The CDR3 runs to 14 residues. The CDR3 here is CSVGLASKYNEQFF. The CDR3 DNA reads TGCAGCGTTGGACTAGCCTCTAAATACAATGAGCAGTTCTTC.

In this sample, this clonotype turned up a few times. This chain uses TRBV7-9 with TRBJ1-2, with D perhaps TRBD1 (6 bases). Germline V gene data show CDR1 as SEHNR and CDR2 as FQNEAQ (reference sequence). The V end lost 5 bases, the J end lost 4 bases, and 20 bases lay between the germline ends. This CDR3 is built from 16 residues. The CDR3 DNA reads TGTGCCAGCAGCGACCTACAGGGATACGGTAGCTATGGCTACACCTTC. Protein sequence: CASSDLQGYGSYGYTF.

Many counts were recorded for this clonotype. This rearrangement joins TRBV20-1 to TRBJ2-1, with 8 bases lining up with TRBD2. This CDR3 spans 15 amino acids. V was clipped by 6 bases and J by 2 bases; unmatched bases: 9. Germline-derived CDR1 and CDR2 are DFQATT and SNEGSKA (reference sequence). The CDR3 nucleotides read TGCAGTGCGGACAGCGGGAGCCCCACCTACAATGAGCAGTTCTTC. Amino acids: CSADSGSPTYNEQFF.

This chain links TRBV7-2 with TRBJ2-1, with TRBD2 matching 7 bases. The CDR3 has 14 residues. Germline CDR1 reads SGHTA; CDR2 reads FQGNSA. The V gene end was trimmed by 3 bases and the J gene end by 8 bases; junction bases not matched to a gene: 7. Here the CDR3 reads CASSLRGSGDEQFF. In DNA form, the CDR3 reads TGTGCCAGCAGCTTGCGTGGGAGCGGGGATGAGCAGTTCTTC.

This clonotype was counted ten times or more. This rearrangement joins TRBV10-3 to TRBJ2-3; 7 bases line up with TRBD1. Germline V gene sequence: CDR1 ENHRY, CDR2 SYGVKD. The CDR3 extends over 16 amino acids. V shed 5 bases, J shed 0 bases, and the junction held 8 bases outside the gene matches. The DNA of the CDR3 is TGTGCCATCAGTCCAGCACCGGGACAGAGCACAGATACGCAGTATTTT. Its protein is CAISPAPGQSTDTQYF.

The chain employs TRBV28 and TRBJ1-3; D is unclear. The CDR3 totals 20 residues. The V gene lost 2 bases and the J gene lost 0 bases, with 23 bases spanning the gap. Germline assignment: CDR1 MDHEN and CDR2 SYDVKM. The CDR3 DNA follows: TGTGCCAGCAGTTTAATTATACCCCGGCATCGGATTCACTCTGGAAACACCATATATTTT. Amino acid sequence: CASSLIIPRHRIHSGNTIYF.

The chain joins TRBV27 to TRBJ1-3; D not certain. The CDR3 sequence is 16 residues long. The V gene's germline CDR1 is MNHEY and CDR2 SMNVEV (reference sequence). The ends were cut back, 2 bases at V and 4 bases at J, with 15 bases in the middle. CDR3 sequence reads: CASSLMGPGNGNTIYF. The CDR3 nucleotides are TGTGCCAGCAGTTTAATGGGTCCGGGGAACGGAAACACCATATATTTT.

CDR3: CASSQWEQETQYF. In DNA form, the CDR3 reads TGCGCCAGCAGCCAGTGGGAACAAGAGACCCAGTACTTC. V usage is TRBV4-1 and J usage is TRBJ2-5; unclear D gene. CDR1 is MGHRA, CDR2 YSYEKL, per germline. This CDR3 has 13 residues. V dropped 3 bases and J dropped 2 bases, with 7 bases sitting between them.

This clonotype has more than one count but fewer than ten. J is TRBJ2-7 and V is TRBV20-1; the D gene could be TRBD1 or TRBD2 (6 bases each). The CDR3 consists of 12 residues. Germline V gene data show CDR1 as DFQATT and CDR2 as SNEGSKA (reference sequence). Trimming shortened V by 6 bases and J by 3 bases, and 12 bases separated the two germline ends. The CDR3 DNA follows: TGCAGTGCAGGGGGGAAAGACTACGAGCAGTACTTC. Amino acid sequence: CSAGGKDYEQYF.

In DNA form, the CDR3 reads TGTGCCAGCAGCCACGTCGACTTCTACGAGCAGTACTTC. The encoded protein is CASSHVDFYEQYF. The V call is TRBV11-3, the J call TRBJ2-7; D call uncertain. Per the germline V gene, CDR1 is SGHNT and CDR2 is YENEEA. The CDR3 length is 13 residues. Trimming left V 5 bases short and J 3 bases short, with 11 bases between.

The table lists this clonotype with many counts. This sequence joins TRBV20-1 and TRBJ2-5; TRBD1 agrees at 9 bases. This CDR3 has 16 amino acids. Trimming took 0 bases from V and 2 from J; bases not matched to a gene: 7. Germline loops: CDR1 DFQATT, CDR2 SNEGSKA (reference sequence). CDR3 sequence: CSARDTRTGVQETQYF. The CDR3 bases are TGCAGTGCTAGAGATACCAGGACAGGGGTTCAAGAGACCCAGTACTTC.